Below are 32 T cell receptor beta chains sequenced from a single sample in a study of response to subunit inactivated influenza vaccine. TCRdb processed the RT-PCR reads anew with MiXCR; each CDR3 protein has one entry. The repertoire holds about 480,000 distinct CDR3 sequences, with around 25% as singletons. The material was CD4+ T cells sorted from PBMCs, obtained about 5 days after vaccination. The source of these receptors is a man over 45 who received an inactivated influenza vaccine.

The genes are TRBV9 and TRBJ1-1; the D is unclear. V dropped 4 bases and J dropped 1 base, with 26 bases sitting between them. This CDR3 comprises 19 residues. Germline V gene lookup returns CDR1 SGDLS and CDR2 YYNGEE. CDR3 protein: CASSPGSGRGIRKNTEAFF. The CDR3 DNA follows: TGTGCCAGCAGCCCGGGGAGCGGCAGAGGTATAAGGAAGAACACTGAAGCTTTCTTT.

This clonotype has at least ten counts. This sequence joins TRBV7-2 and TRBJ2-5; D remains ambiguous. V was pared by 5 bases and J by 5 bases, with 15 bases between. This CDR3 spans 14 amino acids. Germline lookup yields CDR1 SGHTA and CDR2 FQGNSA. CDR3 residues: CASSPMGSWETQYF. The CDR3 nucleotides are TGTGCCAGCAGCCCCATGGGGTCTTGGGAGACCCAGTACTTC.

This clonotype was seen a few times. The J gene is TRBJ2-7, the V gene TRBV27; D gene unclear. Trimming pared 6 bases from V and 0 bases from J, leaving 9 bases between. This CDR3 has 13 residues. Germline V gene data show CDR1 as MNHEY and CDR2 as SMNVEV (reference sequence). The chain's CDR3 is CASSRAFSYEQYF. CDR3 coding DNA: TGTGCCAGCAGCCGGGCCTTCTCCTACGAGCAGTACTTC.

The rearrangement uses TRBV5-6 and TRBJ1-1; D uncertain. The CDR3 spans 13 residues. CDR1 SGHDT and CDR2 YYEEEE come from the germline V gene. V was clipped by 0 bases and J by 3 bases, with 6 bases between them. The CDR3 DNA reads TGTGCCAGCAGCTTGGTCCGGGACACTGAAGCTTTCTTT. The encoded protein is CASSLVRDTEAFF.

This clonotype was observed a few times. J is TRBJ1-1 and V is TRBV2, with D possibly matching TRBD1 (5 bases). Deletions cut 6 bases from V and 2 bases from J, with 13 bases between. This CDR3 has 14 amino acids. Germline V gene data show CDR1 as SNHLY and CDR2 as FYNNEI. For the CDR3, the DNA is TGTGCCAGCAGGGTAGGACACTCTAACACTGAAGCTTTCTTT. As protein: CASRVGHSNTEAFF.

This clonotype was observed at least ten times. The DNA of the CDR3 is TGTGCCAGCAGTTTAACCCGGGGGCAAAGCTCCTACGAGCAGTACTTC. Its protein product is CASSLTRGQSSYEQYF. The chain combines TRBV12-3 or TRBV12-4 with TRBJ2-7; TRBD1 or TRBD2 may be the D gene (6 bases each). The CDR3 contains 16 residues. The V and J ends lost 2 bases and 0 bases respectively, with 14 bases between them.

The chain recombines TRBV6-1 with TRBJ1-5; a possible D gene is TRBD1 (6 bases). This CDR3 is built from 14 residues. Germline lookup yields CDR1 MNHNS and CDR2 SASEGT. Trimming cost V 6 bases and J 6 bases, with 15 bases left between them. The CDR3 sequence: CASRPNRVGQPQHF. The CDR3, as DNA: TGTGCCAGCAGACCAAACAGGGTGGGTCAGCCCCAGCATTTT.

The CDR3 loop is CASSSGASINQETQYF. CDR3 bases: TGTGCCAGCAGCTCGGGGGCTAGCATTAACCAAGAGACCCAGTACTTC. The chain combines TRBV11-2 with TRBJ2-5; the D gene could be TRBD1 or TRBD2 (6 bases each). The germline gives CDR1 SGHAT, CDR2 FQNNGV. The CDR3 runs 16 residues. V was clipped by 4 bases and J by 0 bases, with 15 bases between them.

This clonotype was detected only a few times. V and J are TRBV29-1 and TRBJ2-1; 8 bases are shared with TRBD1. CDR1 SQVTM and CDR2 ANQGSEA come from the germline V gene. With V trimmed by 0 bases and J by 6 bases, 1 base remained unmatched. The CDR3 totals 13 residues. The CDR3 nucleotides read TGCAGCGTTGAAGATACAGGGGGCAATGAGCAGTTCTTC. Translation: CSVEDTGGNEQFF.

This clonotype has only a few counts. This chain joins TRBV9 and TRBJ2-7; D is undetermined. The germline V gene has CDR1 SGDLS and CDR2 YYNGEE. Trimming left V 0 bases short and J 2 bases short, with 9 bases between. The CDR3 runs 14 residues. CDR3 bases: TGTGCCAGCAGCGTAGCCCTTAACACCTACGAGCAGTACTTC. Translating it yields CASSVALNTYEQYF.

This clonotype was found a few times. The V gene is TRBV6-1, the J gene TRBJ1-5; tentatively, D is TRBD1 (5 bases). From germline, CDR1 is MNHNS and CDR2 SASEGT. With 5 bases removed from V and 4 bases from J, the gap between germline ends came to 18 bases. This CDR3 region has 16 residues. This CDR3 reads CASSKRPGPSNQPQHF. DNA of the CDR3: TGTGCCAGCAGTAAACGCCCGGGACCCTCTAATCAGCCCCAGCATTTT.

Here the CDR3 DNA reads TGTGCCACCAGTGATGCCAGGTCAAACACCGGGGAGCTGTTTTTT. As protein: CATSDARSNTGELFF. The chain joins TRBV24-1 to TRBJ2-2; D is uncertain. This CDR3 is 15 amino acids long. Trimming cost V 3 bases and J 2 bases, with 9 bases left between them. Germline CDR1 is KGHDR and CDR2 is SFDVKD.

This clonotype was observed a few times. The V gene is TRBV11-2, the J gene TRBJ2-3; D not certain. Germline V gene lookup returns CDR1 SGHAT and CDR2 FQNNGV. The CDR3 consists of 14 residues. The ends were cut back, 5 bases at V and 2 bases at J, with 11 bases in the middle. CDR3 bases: TGTGCCAGCAGCCAAGTAGGTTCCACAGATACGCAGTATTTT. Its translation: CASSQVGSTDTQYF.

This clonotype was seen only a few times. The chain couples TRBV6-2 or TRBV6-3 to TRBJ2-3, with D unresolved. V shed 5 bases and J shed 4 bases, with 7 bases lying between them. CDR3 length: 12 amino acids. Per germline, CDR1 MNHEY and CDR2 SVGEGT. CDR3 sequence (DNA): TGTGCCAGCAGTGGAATGGCAGATACGCAGTATTTT. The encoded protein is CASSGMADTQYF.

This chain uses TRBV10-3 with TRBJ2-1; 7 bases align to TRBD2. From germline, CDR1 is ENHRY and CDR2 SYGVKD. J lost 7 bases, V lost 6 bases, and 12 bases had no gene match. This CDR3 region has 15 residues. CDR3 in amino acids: CAIRPSQRENNEQFF. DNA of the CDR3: TGTGCCATCAGGCCCTCCCAGCGGGAAAATAATGAGCAGTTCTTC.

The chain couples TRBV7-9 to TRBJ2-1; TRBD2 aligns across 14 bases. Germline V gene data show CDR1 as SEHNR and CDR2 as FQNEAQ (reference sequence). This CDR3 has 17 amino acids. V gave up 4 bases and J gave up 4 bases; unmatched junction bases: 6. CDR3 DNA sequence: TGTGCCAGCAGCTCTCGACTAGCGGGGGGGAGATACAATGAGCAGTTCTTC. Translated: CASSSRLAGGRYNEQFF.

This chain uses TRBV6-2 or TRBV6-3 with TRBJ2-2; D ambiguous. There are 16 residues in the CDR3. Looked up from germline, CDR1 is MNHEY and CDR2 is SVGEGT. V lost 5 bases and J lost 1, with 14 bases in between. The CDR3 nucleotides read TGTGCCAGCAGTAAACTGACGGTATTGAACACCGGGGAGCTGTTTTTT. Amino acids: CASSKLTVLNTGELFF.

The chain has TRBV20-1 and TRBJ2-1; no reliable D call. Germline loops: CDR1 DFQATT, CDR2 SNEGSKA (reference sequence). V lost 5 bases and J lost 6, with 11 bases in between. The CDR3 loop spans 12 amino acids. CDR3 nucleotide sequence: TGCAGTGCTTCCTATCCTAGCAATGAGCAGTTCTTC. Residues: CSASYPSNEQFF.

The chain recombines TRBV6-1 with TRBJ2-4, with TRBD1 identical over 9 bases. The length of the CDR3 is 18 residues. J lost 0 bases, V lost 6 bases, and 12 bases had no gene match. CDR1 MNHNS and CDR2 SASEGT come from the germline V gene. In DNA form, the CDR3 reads TGTGCCAGCAGCACCGGGACAGGGCAGGGCCTAGCCAAAAACATTCAGTACTTC. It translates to CASSTGTGQGLAKNIQYF.

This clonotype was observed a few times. This CDR3 is CSVAVLKGDTEAFF. The DNA for the CDR3 is TGCAGCGTCGCTGTCTTGAAGGGGGATACTGAAGCTTTCTTT. The genes are TRBV29-1 and TRBJ1-1, with D perhaps TRBD1 (6 bases). Germline-derived CDR1 and CDR2 are SQVTM and ANQGSEA. V was trimmed by 6 bases and J by 5 bases, leaving 19 bases between them. The CDR3 is 14 amino acids.

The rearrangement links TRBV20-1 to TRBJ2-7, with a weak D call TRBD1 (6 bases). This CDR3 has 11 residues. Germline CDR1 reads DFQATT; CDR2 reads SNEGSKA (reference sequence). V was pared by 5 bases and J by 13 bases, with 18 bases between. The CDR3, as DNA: TGCAGTGCTGGGACCACAGGGTTTTTATACTTC. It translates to CSAGTTGFLYF.

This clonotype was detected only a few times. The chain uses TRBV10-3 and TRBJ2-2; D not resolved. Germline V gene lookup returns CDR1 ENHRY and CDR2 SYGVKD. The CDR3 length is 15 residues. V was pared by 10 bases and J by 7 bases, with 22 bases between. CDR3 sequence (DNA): TGTGCCACACAAAAGACGGAGTCCAGGAACGGGGAGCTGTTTTTT. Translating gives CATQKTESRNGELFF.

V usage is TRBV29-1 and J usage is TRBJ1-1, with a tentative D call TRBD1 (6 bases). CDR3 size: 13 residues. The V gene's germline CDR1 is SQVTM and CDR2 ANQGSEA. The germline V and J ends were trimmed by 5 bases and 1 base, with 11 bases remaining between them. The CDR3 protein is CSVTGLENTEAFF. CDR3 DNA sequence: TGCAGCGTTACAGGGTTGGAGAACACTGAAGCTTTCTTT.

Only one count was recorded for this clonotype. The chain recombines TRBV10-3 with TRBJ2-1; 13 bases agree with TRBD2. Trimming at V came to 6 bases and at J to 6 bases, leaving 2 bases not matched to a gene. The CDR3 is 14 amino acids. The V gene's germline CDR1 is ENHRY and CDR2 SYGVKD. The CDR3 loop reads CAISRTSGSNEQFF. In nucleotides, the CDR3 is TGTGCCATCAGCCGGACTAGCGGGAGCAATGAGCAGTTCTTC.

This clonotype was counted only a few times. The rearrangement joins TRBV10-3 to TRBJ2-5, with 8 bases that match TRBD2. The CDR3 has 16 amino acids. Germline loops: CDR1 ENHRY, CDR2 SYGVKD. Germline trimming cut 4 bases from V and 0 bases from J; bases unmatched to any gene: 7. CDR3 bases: TGTGCCATCAGTGTTGGGCCTAGCGGGTACCAAGAGACCCAGTACTTC. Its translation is CAISVGPSGYQETQYF.

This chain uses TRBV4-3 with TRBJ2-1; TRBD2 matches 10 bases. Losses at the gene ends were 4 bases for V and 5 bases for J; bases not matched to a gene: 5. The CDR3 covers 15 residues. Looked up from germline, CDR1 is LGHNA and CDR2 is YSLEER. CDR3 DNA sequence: TGCGCCAGCAGCCCTCAGAGCGGGAGGGACAATGAGCAGTTCTTC. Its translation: CASSPQSGRDNEQFF.

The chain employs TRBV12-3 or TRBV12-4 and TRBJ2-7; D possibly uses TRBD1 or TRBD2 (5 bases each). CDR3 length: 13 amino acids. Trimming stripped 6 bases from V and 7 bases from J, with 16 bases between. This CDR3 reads CASRGTGPGEQYF. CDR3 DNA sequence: TGTGCCAGCAGGGGGACCGGTCCGGGAGAGCAGTACTTC.

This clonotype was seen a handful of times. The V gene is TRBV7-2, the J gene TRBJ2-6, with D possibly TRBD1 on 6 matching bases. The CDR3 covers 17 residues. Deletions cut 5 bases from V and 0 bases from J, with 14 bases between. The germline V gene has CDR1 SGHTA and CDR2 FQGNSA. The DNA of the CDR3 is TGTGCCAGCAGCCAGGGGTTGGGCCACTCTGGGGCCAACGTCCTGACTTTC. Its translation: CASSQGLGHSGANVLTF.

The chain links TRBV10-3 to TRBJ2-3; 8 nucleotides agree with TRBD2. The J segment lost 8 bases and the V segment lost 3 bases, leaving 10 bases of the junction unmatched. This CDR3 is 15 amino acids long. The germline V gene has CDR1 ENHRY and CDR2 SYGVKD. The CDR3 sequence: CAISDRGGLTITQYF. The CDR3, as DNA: TGTGCCATCAGTGATCGGGGGGGGCTCACGATTACGCAGTATTTT.

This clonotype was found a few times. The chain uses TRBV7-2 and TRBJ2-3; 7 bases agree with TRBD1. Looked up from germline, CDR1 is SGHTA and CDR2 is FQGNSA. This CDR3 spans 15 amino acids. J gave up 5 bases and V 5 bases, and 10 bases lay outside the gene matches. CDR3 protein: CASSPRRDRVDTQYF. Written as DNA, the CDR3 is TGTGCCAGCAGCCCCCGTAGAGACAGGGTAGATACGCAGTATTTT.

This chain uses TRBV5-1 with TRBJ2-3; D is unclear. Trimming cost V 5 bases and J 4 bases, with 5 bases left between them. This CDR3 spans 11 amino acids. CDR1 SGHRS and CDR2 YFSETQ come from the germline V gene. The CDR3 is CASRAADTQYF. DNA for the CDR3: TGCGCCAGCAGGGCGGCAGATACGCAGTATTTT.

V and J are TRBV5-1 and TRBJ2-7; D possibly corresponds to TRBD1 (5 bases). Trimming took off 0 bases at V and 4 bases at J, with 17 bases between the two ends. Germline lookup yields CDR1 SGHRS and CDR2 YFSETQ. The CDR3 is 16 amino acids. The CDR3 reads CASSLDGAPGAYEQYF. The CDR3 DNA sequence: TGCGCCAGCAGCTTGGACGGAGCCCCTGGGGCTTACGAGCAGTACTTC.